The 2 T cell receptor beta chains below were found in one sample sequenced in a study of blood T cell repertoires in COVID-19 (dated by TCRdb to between 2020 and 2021). Library method: the immunoSEQ multiplex PCR assay. As stored in TCRdb, this immuneACCESS dataset retains in-frame rearrangements with V and J assigned. A fraction of the clones does not appear; measured against another copy, unresolved V genes explain less than half of the discrepancy, and the remainder lacks a known reason. In this sample the table shows roughly 26,000 clones, approximately 64% of which occur a single time. Under 7.5% of the sample goes to the ten largest clones. Sequences were obtained from peripheral blood. Receptor source: a man in his fifties or sixties with active or convalescent COVID-19.

The chain is built from TRBV27 and TRBJ2-7, with 11 bases lining up with TRBD2. The CDR3 totals 15 residues. Per the germline V gene, CDR1 is MNHEY and CDR2 is SMNVEV (reference sequence). Trimming took 2 bases from V and 4 from J; bases not matched to a gene: 4. The CDR3 reads CASSLKASGGYEQYF. In DNA form, the CDR3 reads TGTGCCAGCAGTTTAAAGGCTAGCGGGGGGTACGAGCAGTACTTC.

The chain employs TRBV7-3 and TRBJ1-2; D is unclear. There are 10 residues in the CDR3. Trimming took off 5 bases at V and 7 bases at J, with 5 bases between the two ends. Germline lookup yields CDR1 SGHTA and CDR2 FQGTGA. The CDR3: CASSSLGYTF. DNA for the CDR3: TGTGCCAGCAGCAGCCTTGGCTACACCTTC.